What follows are 3 T cell receptor beta chains derived from one specimen sequenced in a study of prognosis after radiotherapy for stage I lung cancer. The study amplified the TCR beta CDR3 region from genomic DNA. This amplification was carried out by two rounds of multiplex PCR. Specific primers for each TRBV and TRBJ gene were what first-round PCR used. Each CDR3 protein gets one entry after TCRdb re-called the multiplex PCR reads with MiXCR. The sample includes tens of thousands of distinct CDR3 sequences, 40% to 60% of them seen just once. The input for sequencing was PBMCs, taken before or after stereotactic body radiation therapy (not recorded which). These receptors all come from a donor aged 50 or older with non-small cell lung cancer.

This clonotype was picked up one time. V and J are TRBV11-3 and TRBJ1-6; D is perhaps TRBD1 (6 bases). The CDR3 length is 17 residues. Looked up from germline, CDR1 is SGHNT and CDR2 is YENEEA. V gave up 0 bases and J gave up 9 bases, with 18 bases separating them. Here the CDR3 DNA reads TGTGCCAGCAGCTTAGATAATAGGGGGGATAGGGGTTCACCCCTCCACTTT. Translating it yields CASSLDNRGDRGSPLHF.

The chain is built from TRBV11-1 and TRBJ2-3; TRBD1 matches at 8 bases. Per germline, CDR1 SGHAT and CDR2 FQDESV (reference sequence). The ends lost 5 bases at V and 0 bases at J; junction bases unmatched: 4. This CDR3 is 15 amino acids long. DNA for the CDR3: TGTGCCAGCAGCCCCTGGACAGGGAGCACAGATACGCAGTATTTT. This encodes CASSPWTGSTDTQYF. The whole variable domain, filled in from reference TRBV11-1 and TRBJ2-3, reads EAEVAQSPRYKITEKSQAVAFWCDPISGHATLYWYRQILGQGPELLVQFQDESVVDDSQLPKDRFSAERLKGVDSTLKIQPAELGDSAMYLCASSPWTGSTDTQYFGPGTRLTVL.

This chain joins TRBV6-5 and TRBJ2-7; D gene uncertain. The CDR3 sequence is 15 residues long. Germline assignment: CDR1 MNHEY and CDR2 SVGAGI. Trimming left V 2 bases short and J 2 bases short, with 13 bases between. Here the CDR3 reads CASSYGQSPPYEQYF. The CDR3 coding sequence is TGTGCCAGCAGTTACGGTCAGAGTCCTCCCTACGAGCAGTACTTC.